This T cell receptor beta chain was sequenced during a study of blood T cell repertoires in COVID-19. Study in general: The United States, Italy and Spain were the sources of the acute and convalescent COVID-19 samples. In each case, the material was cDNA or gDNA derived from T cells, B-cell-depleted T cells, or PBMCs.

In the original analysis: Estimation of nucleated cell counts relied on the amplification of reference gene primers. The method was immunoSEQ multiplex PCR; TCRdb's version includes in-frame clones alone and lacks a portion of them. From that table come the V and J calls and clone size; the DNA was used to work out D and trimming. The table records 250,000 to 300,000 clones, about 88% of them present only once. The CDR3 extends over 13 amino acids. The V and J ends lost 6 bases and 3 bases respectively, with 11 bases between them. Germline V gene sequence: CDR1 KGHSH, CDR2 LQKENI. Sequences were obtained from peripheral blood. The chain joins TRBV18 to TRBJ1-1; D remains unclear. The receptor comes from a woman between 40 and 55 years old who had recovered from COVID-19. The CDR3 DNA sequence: TGTGCCAGCTCCCGGCGCGGGGACACTGAAGCTTTCTTT. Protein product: CASSRRGDTEAFF. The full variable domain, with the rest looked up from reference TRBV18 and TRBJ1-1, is NAGVMQNPRHLVRRRGQEARLRCSPMKGHSHVYWYRQLPEEGLKFMVYLQKENIIDESGMPKERFSAEFPKEGPSILRIQQVVRGDSAAYFCASSRRGDTEAFFGQGTRLTVV.